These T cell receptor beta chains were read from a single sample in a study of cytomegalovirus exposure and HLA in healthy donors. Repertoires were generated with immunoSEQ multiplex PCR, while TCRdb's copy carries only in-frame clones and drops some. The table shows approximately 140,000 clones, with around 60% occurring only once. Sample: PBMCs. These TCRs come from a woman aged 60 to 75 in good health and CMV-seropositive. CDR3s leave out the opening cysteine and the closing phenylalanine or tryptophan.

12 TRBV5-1 ASSIAGAGTEAF
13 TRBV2 ASSADRGGYNEQF
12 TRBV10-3 AISDQVSTDTQY
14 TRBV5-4 ASSQSPTGGDEKLF
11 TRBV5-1 ASRIGTGYEQY
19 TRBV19 ASSIERGGVGRGVGADTQY
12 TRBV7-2 ASSPGSPRDEQF
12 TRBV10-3 AIRASGPSYEQY
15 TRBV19 ASSTPDYLSSTDTQY
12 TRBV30 AWDPGLASGEQF
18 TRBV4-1 ASSQELVLAGGGIRETQY
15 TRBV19 ASSRSGRLENTGELF
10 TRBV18 ASSPTGEKAF
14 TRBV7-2 ASSLYRLGSGNTIY
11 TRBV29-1 SVVTSGSFEQY
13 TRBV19 ASSLTGGSNQPQH
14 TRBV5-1 ASRVGSGQAHGEQF
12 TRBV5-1 ASSTGTVNSPLH
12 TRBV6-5 ASSRGTSVNEQF
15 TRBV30 AWSVRFSSGSSYEQY
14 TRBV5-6 ASSLAGQGQFHEQY
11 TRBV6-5 ASYGGRNQPQH
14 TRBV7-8 ASSYGEAGDLYEQY
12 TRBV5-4 ASSLGDEGHEQY
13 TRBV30 AWSPGQGAKETQY
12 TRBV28 ASSRQGTIYEQY
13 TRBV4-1 ASSQDLTGGYGYT
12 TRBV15 ATSREGKGRELF
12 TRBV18 ASSPSGGSTEAF
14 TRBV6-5 ASSSPRQGYQETQY